Each of the 4 T cell receptor delta chains below was sequenced from the same sample in a study of gamma-delta chains in newborns, infants, children. TCRdb re-identified clones in the reads via CATT. This sample yields 950 to 1,500 delta-chain clones, of which about 3.6% are seen a single time; 20% to 30% belongs to the top ten. Source material: blood. Receptors originate from a child who was a newborn, infant or young child, either healthy, febrile or measles-vaccinated (not recorded which).

This clone was recorded a few times. Being one base from a much bigger clone, this may be a read error. The chain carries TRDV1 and TRDJ1, with TRDD3 matching over 7 bases. There are 20 residues in the CDR3. CDR1 is TSWWSYY and CDR2 is QGS in the germline V gene. V lost 5 bases to trimming and J lost 1 base; unmatched junction nucleotides: 22. The DNA for the CDR3 is TGTGCTCTTGGGAAGAGACTGGGGCTAAAACCCGAAAGCCCCACCGATAAACTCATCTTT. Its protein product is CALGKRLGLKPESPTDKLIF.

A few counts support this clone. This likely stems from a read error, as it lies one base from a far larger clone. The same CDR3 can be traced to other DNA sequences in this sample. The chain employs TRDV2 and TRDJ3, with 9 positions matching TRDD3. The CDR3 runs 16 residues. Germline loops: CDR1 GEAIGNYY, CDR2 EKD. Germline trimming cut 7 bases from V and 0 bases from J; bases unmatched to any gene: 3. Written as DNA, the CDR3 is TGTGCCTGCGACTGGGGGAGCTCCTGGGACACCCGACAGATGTTTTTC. It yields the protein CACDWGSSWDTRQMFF.

This clone has just a few counts. A read error is the likely source, as a far larger clone sits one nucleotide away. This specimen includes other DNA sequences encoding the same CDR3. The chain has TRDV2 and TRDJ1; D remains ambiguous. Germline CDR1 and CDR2: GEAIGNYY and EKD. The length of the CDR3 is 16 residues. The CDR3 nucleotides are TGTGCCTGTGACGGGGCCGGGGCCCCGTACACTGATAAACTCATCTTT. Translating gives CACDGAGAPYTDKLIF.

In regard to this clone: TCRdb shows a much larger clone's protein in place of this DNA's translation, and the two differ at residue 8, likely through a read error; the protein shown is translated from the DNA. This sequence joins TRDV2 and TRDJ1, with no clear D. Germline V CDR1 and CDR2: GEAIGNYY, EKD. The CDR3 sequence is 16 residues long. Trimming removed 1 base at V and 2 bases at J, with 16 bases between. The CDR3 bases are TGTGCCTGTGACACGCGGCGGGGTACGAAAACCGATAAACTCATCTTT. The encoded protein is CACDTRRGTKTDKLIF.